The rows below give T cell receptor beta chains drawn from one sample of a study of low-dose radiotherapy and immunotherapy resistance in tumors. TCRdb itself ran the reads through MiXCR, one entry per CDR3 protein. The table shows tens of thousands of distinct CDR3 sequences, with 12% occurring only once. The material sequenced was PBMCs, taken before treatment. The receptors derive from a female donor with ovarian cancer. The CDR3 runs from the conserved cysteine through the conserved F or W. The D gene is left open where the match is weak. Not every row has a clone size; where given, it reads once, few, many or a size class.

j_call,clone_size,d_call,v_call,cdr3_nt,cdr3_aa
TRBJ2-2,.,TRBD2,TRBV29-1,TGCAGCGTTGGCGGGGGTGGCACCGGGGAGCTGTTTTTT,CSVGGGGTGELFF
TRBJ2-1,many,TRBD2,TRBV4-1,TGCGCCAGCAGCCAGGGACTAGCGGGAGCTGGTGAGCAGTTCTTC,CASSQGLAGAGEQFF
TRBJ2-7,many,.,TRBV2,TGTGCCAGCAGCTCCCAGGGGAGGAGCTCCTACGAGCAGTACTTC,CASSSQGRSSYEQYF
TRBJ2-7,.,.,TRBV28,TGTGCCAGCAGTTCTATGTCCCCCTACGAGCAGTACTTC,CASSSMSPYEQYF
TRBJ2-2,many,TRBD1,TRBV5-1,TGCGCCAGCAGGGAACAGGGGGCGGCCACCGGGGAGCTGTTTTTT,CASREQGAATGELFF
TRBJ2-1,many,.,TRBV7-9,TGTGCCAGCAGCCCCAGCCTTAGCTACAATGAGCAGTTCTTC,CASSPSLSYNEQFF
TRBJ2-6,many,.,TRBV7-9,TGTGCCAGCAGCTTAGACCCTGGGGCCAACGTCCTGACTTTC,CASSLDPGANVLTF
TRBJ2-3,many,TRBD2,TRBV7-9,TGTGCCAGCAGCTCTCCGGGGGGCGGGGGGGTGCCCGGAGCGGCAGATACGCAGTATTTT,CASSSPGGGGVPGAADTQYF
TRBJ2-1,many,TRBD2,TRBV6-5,TGTGCCAGCAGTCAGAGGGGACTAGCGGGGGGCAACTACAATGAGCAGTTCTTC,CASSQRGLAGGNYNEQFF
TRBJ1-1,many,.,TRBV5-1,TGCGCCAGCAGCCCGGACGCCTTGAACACTGAAGCTTTCTTT,CASSPDALNTEAFF
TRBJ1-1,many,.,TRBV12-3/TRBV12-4,TGTGCCAGTGCCAGGGTGTGGACTGAAGCTTTCTTT,CASARVWTEAFF
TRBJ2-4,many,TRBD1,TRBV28,TGTGCCAGCAGTTCCCGGGGCAGGGGGATGGCCATTCAGTACTTC,CASSSRGRGMAIQYF
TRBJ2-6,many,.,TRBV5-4,TGTGCCAGCAGCTCCGGAGGGATGGGCTCTGGGGCCAACGTCCTGACTTTC,CASSSGGMGSGANVLTF
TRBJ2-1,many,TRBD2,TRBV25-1,TGTGCCAGCAGTGAGTTTAGCGGGAGGGCGATTAATGAGCAGTTCTTC,CASSEFSGRAINEQFF
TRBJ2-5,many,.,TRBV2,TGTGCCAGCAGACCCGTCCAAGAGACCCAGTACTTC,CASRPVQETQYF
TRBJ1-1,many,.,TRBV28,TGTGCCAGCAGTCGTATGGTCCTAGCTGAAGCTTTCTTT,CASSRMVLAEAFF
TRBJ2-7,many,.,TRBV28,TGTGCCAGCAGTACTTCCCTGGGCCTGTACGAGCAGTACTTC,CASSTSLGLYEQYF
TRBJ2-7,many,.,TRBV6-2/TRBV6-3,TGTGCCAGCAGTACGACGGTACCCTACGAGCAGTACTTC,CASSTTVPYEQYF
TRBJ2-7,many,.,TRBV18,TGTGCCAGCTCACCACAGGCTACTTCCTACGAGCAGTACTTC,CASSPQATSYEQYF
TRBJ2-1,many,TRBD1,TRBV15,TGTGCCACCAGCATAGGACGGACAGGGGGCCTCCACAATGAGCAGTTCTTC,CATSIGRTGGLHNEQFF
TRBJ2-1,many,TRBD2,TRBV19,TGTGCCAGTAGTGGCCTGGGTGGACTAGCGGCCTCGGAGCAGTTCTTC,CASSGLGGLAASEQFF
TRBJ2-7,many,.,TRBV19,TGTGCCAGTAGTAGAGGTGTCGAGCAGTACTTC,CASSRGVEQYF
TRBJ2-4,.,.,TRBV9,TGTGCCAGCAGCGTAGGGGCAGGAATAAACATTCAGTACTTC,CASSVGAGINIQYF
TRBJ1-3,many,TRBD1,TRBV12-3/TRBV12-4,TGTGCCAGCAGTTTGGGGGACAGCTCTGGAAACACCATATATTTT,CASSLGDSSGNTIYF
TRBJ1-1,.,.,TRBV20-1,TGCAGTGCTAGGGGTACAGGCGACACTGAAGCTTTCTTT,CSARGTGDTEAFF
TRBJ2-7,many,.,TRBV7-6,TGTGCCAGCAGCTTAGGTGGGGCAGTTTGGGAGCAGTACTTC,CASSLGGAVWEQYF
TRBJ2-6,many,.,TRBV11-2,TGTGCCAGCAGCCCACAGTTTGGGTCTTTCTCTGGGGCCAACGTCCTGACTTTC,CASSPQFGSFSGANVLTF
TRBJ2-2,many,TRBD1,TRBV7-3,TGTGCCAGCAGCTTAAGGGGGACAGGGGTCGGGGAGCTGTTTTTT,CASSLRGTGVGELFF
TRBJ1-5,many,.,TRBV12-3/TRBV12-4,TGTGCCAGCAGTCGCGGGGGGAATCAGCCCCAGCATTTT,CASSRGGNQPQHF
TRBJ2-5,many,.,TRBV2,TGTGCCAGCAGTGAGGGACTCCGGGGAGAAGAGACCCAGTACTTC,CASSEGLRGEETQYF
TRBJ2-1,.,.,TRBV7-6,TGTGCCAGCAGCTTAGCCGGGCTTGACTACAATGAGCAGTTCTTC,CASSLAGLDYNEQFF
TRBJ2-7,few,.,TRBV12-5,TGTGCTAGTGCCTCCCGTTCGCGGGGCGGGGAGCAGTACTTC,CASASRSRGGEQYF
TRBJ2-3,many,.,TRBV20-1,TGCAGTGCTCCCCGAGGCCTGACGCAGTATTTT,CSAPRGLTQYF
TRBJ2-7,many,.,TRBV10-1,TGCGCCAGCAGTGACAGGGCGGGCTACGAGCAGTACTTC,CASSDRAGYEQYF
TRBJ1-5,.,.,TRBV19,TGTGCCAGTAGTACAGTCGCTAGCAATCAGCCCCAGCATTTT,CASSTVASNQPQHF
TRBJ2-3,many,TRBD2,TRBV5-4,TGTGCCAGCAGTCCGGGTGGACTAGCGGGGGGGCCGTTTATCACAGATACGCAGTATTTT,CASSPGGLAGGPFITDTQYF
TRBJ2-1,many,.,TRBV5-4,TGTGCCAGCAGCTTGGCCCTGGAAGGGGCGAAGCAGTTCTTC,CASSLALEGAKQFF
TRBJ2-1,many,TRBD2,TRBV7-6,TGTGCCAGCAGCTTGGGGACTAGCGGGAAAGATGAGCAGTTCTTC,CASSLGTSGKDEQFF
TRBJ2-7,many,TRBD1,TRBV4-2,TGTGCCAGCAGCCAAGGGGGACAGTCCTACGAGCAGTACTTC,CASSQGGQSYEQYF
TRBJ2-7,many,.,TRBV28,TGTGCCAGCACCACGCGGGACAGCCCTTTTCGCGAGCAGTACTTC,CASTTRDSPFREQYF